These T cell receptor beta chains were read from a single sample in a study of cytomegalovirus exposure and HLA in healthy donors. The method was immunoSEQ multiplex PCR; TCRdb's version includes in-frame clones alone and lacks a portion of them. The data contain roughly 100,000 clones, 82% of them singletons. Specimen: PBMCs. The receptors originated from a man aged 50-59 years in good health and CMV-seronegative. CDR3s include the opening cysteine and the closing phenylalanine or tryptophan. Each record gives: J gene, CDR3 length, clone size, D gene, V gene, CDR3 protein, CDR3 DNA. A D gene is named only where the DNA matches it firmly. Size is omitted from some rows. Given values are once, few, many or a class for expanded clones.

TRBJ2-2,15,medium-sized,-,TRBV19,CASSLQGGGGGELFF,TGTGCCAGTAGTCTCCAGGGAGGTGGTGGCGGGGAGCTGTTTTTT
TRBJ1-2,13,few,-,TRBV7-2,CASRPRPGWGYTF,TGTGCCAGCAGGCCGAGACCGGGGTGGGGCTACACCTTC
TRBJ2-1,17,-,-,TRBV11-1,CASSLNHIAWGHNEQFF,TGTGCCAGCAGCTTAAATCACATTGCATGGGGGCACAATGAGCAGTTCTTC
TRBJ1-2,12,-,-,TRBV27,CASRRLNYGYTF,TGTGCCAGCAGGCGGCTCAACTATGGCTACACCTTC
TRBJ2-2,15,-,-,TRBV6-4,CASSPTAFNTGELFF,TGTGCCAGCAGTCCGACAGCTTTTAACACCGGGGAGCTGTTTTTT
TRBJ1-5,14,-,TRBD1,TRBV19,CASSFQQGNQPQHF,TGTGCCAGTAGTTTCCAACAGGGGAATCAGCCCCAGCATTTT
TRBJ1-1,14,-,TRBD1,TRBV18,CASSPSQGGTEAFF,TGTGCCAGCTCACCCTCACAGGGGGGCACTGAAGCTTTCTTT
TRBJ1-5,16,once,TRBD1,TRBV15,CATSSFRQGVGQPQHF,TGTGCCACCAGCAGTTTTCGACAGGGAGTAGGTCAGCCCCAGCATTTT
TRBJ1-3,15,-,-,TRBV5-3,CARVLCGTREGTIYF,TGTGCCAGAGTCCTATGCGGGACTCGGGAAGGCACCATATATTTT
TRBJ2-6,17,-,TRBD1,TRBV6-4,CASSTGQFSSGANVLTF,TGTGCCAGTTCAACGGGACAGTTCAGCTCTGGGGCCAACGTCCTGACTTTC
TRBJ2-1,18,few,TRBD2,TRBV30,CAWSSPGLAGVKEYEQFF,TGTGCCTGGAGTTCCCCGGGACTAGCGGGAGTGAAGGAATATGAGCAGTTCTTC
TRBJ2-2,15,-,-,TRBV28,CASLGTTRITGELFF,TGTGCCAGCCTTGGGACGACTAGAATAACCGGGGAGCTGTTTTTT
TRBJ2-1,15,few,TRBD2,TRBV9,CASSASSGPYNEQFF,TGTGCCAGCAGCGCCTCTAGCGGGCCGTACAATGAGCAGTTCTTC
TRBJ2-5,14,-,-,TRBV5-1,CASSLGGGKETQYF,TGCGCCAGCAGCTTGGGTGGCGGGAAAGAGACCCAGTACTTC
TRBJ2-3,17,-,TRBD1,TRBV7-9,CASSPDIGQGGTDTQYF,TGTGCCAGCAGCCCGGATATAGGACAGGGCGGCACAGATACGCAGTATTTT
TRBJ2-1,18,-,-,TRBV19,CASSIDFGEPTFDNEQFF,TGTGCCAGTAGTATTGATTTCGGGGAACCAACTTTCGACAATGAGCAGTTCTTC
TRBJ2-3,14,few,-,TRBV7-3,CASSSSPFKDTQYF,TGTGCCAGCAGTTCTAGCCCGTTTAAAGATACGCAGTATTTT
TRBJ2-1,12,-,TRBD2,TRBV5-1,CASSSGLGEQFF,TGCGCCAGCAGCTCGGGACTAGGCGAGCAGTTCTTC
TRBJ2-3,16,-,-,TRBV4-1,CASSQGGSGFTDTQYF,TGCGCCAGCAGCCAAGGCGGTAGCGGTTTCACAGATACGCAGTATTTT
TRBJ1-4,15,-,TRBD1,TRBV28,CASNPRQGANEKLFF,TGTGCCAGCAACCCTCGACAGGGTGCTAATGAAAAACTGTTTTTT
TRBJ1-5,15,-,-,TRBV9,CASSVGDTEWQPQHF,TGTGCCAGCAGCGTAGGGGACACCGAATGGCAGCCCCAGCATTTT
TRBJ1-5,13,few,-,TRBV30,CAWNKDRDQPQHF,TGTGCCTGGAATAAAGACAGAGATCAGCCCCAGCATTTT
TRBJ2-7,14,-,-,TRBV28,CASSLEAVGREQYF,TGTGCCAGCAGTTTGGAAGCGGTGGGTCGGGAGCAGTACTTC
TRBJ1-2,15,-,-,TRBV28,CASSVAYRSFHGYTF,TGTGCCAGCAGTGTAGCGTATCGATCCTTCCATGGCTACACCTTC
TRBJ2-2,16,few,TRBD1,TRBV29-1,CSVSEWGQGLTGELFF,TGCAGCGTGTCTGAATGGGGACAGGGTCTCACCGGGGAGCTGTTTTTT
TRBJ1-2,13,-,-,TRBV19,CAGRGSDMVGYTF,TGTGCCGGCCGAGGCAGTGATATGGTGGGCTACACCTTC
TRBJ1-1,17,-,-,TRBV19,CASSINGGGASRTEAFF,TGTGCCAGTAGTATTAATGGAGGGGGGGCGAGCCGCACTGAAGCTTTCTTT
TRBJ1-4,12,-,TRBD1,TRBV10-2,CASARQGEKLFF,TGCGCCAGCGCTCGACAGGGAGAAAAACTGTTTTTT
TRBJ1-3,16,-,-,TRBV5-4,CASSLGGAYSGNTIYF,TGTGCCAGCAGCTTGGGCGGGGCGTACTCTGGAAACACCATATATTTT
TRBJ1-5,14,few,-,TRBV28,CASSLYEENQPQHF,TGTGCCAGCAGTTTATATGAGGAGAATCAGCCCCAGCATTTT
TRBJ2-6,15,few,-,TRBV2,CASSEGGRGANVLTF,TGTGCCAGCAGTGAGGGGGGGCGGGGGGCCAACGTCCTGACTTTC
TRBJ2-7,15,-,-,TRBV6-1,CASRRQALDSYEQYF,TGTGCCAGCAGGAGACAGGCTTTGGACTCATACGAGCAGTACTTC
TRBJ1-1,15,few,-,TRBV7-9,CASSLLRTGNTEAFF,TGTGCCAGCAGCTTACTCCGAACAGGCAACACTGAAGCTTTCTTT